What follows are 8 T cell receptor beta chains derived from one specimen sequenced in a study of spatial heterogeneity in lung cancer. General study findings and limits: Tracking of tumor mutation counts was seen in expanded intratumoral alpha and beta TCR counts.

Their recognized antigens are unknown. TCRdb passed the 5' RACE reads through MiXCR, listing each CDR3 protein once. This table has about 9,200 distinct CDR3 sequences, 5% appearing once. Time point denoted: sample taken at primary tumor resection. Sample: lung tumor tissue, taken at surgery. The origin of the receptors is a female donor with early-stage non-small cell lung cancer.

This clonotype is labeled as medium-sized. The chain recombines TRBV27 with TRBJ1-1; D might be TRBD1 (6 bases). This CDR3 region has 15 residues. V lost 3 bases and J lost 0, with 11 bases in between. Germline V gives CDR1 MNHEY, CDR2 SMNVEV (reference sequence). In DNA, the CDR3 is TGTGCCAGCAGTTTCCTCGACAGGCTGAACACTGAAGCTTTCTTT. This codes for CASSFLDRLNTEAFF.

The chain joins TRBV6-1 to TRBJ2-1, with no clear D. Germline V gene lookup returns CDR1 MNHNS and CDR2 SASEGT. V lost 5 bases to trimming and J lost 0 bases, with 5 bases between them. The CDR3 sequence is 13 residues long. DNA for the CDR3: TGTGCCAGCAGTCTGAGCTCCTACAATGAGCAGTTCTTC. Protein: CASSLSSYNEQFF.

At least ten counts were recorded for this clonotype. The V and J genes are TRBV28 and TRBJ2-7; 7 bases agree with TRBD1. The CDR3 totals 16 residues. Germline V gene data show CDR1 as MDHEN and CDR2 as SYDVKM. J was trimmed by 1 base and V by 4 bases; bases with no gene match: 10. The CDR3 loop is CASSSRGQSYSYEQYF. CDR3 coding DNA: TGTGCCAGCAGTTCCAGGGGACAGAGTTATTCCTACGAGCAGTACTTC.

Regarding this clonotype: At one boundary the junction diverges from the germline segment, which might be a read error. The V call is TRBV4-2, the J call TRBJ2-5; 7 positions agree with TRBD1. Germline-derived CDR1 and CDR2 are LGHNA and YNFKEQ. The CDR3 extends over 15 amino acids. CDR3 residues: CERRKETGTLKTKYF. The CDR3 DNA is TGTGAAAGAAGAAAAGAGACAGGGACGTTGAAGACCAAGTACTTC.

In its sample, this clonotype was seen many times. The CDR3 here is CASSEGWGTVLYTQYF. CDR3 nucleotides: TGTGCCAGCAGCGAGGGTTGGGGGACAGTTCTATATACGCAGTATTTT. The chain has TRBV9 and TRBJ2-3; 7 nucleotides align to TRBD1. This CDR3 comprises 16 residues. Germline CDR1 and CDR2: SGDLS and YYNGEE. After removal of 3 bases from V and 7 bases from J, the junction contained 14 bases not matched to a gene.

The sample holds many counts of this clonotype. The V and J genes are TRBV10-3 and TRBJ2-7, with 7 bases that match TRBD1. Per germline, CDR1 ENHRY and CDR2 SYGVKD. Losses at the gene ends were 1 base for V and 1 base for J; bases not matched to a gene: 4. The CDR3 is 15 residues long. The CDR3 is CAISEYRDRSYEQYF. The CDR3 nucleotides read TGTGCCATCAGTGAGTATCGGGACAGATCCTACGAGCAGTACTTC.

This sequence joins TRBV5-1 and TRBJ2-1, with a tentative D call TRBD2 (6 bases). The CDR3 has 13 residues. Trimming took 3 bases from V and 13 from J, leaving 17 bases between them. CDR1 and CDR2 (germline): SGHRS, YFSETQ. The DNA for the CDR3 is TGCGCCAGCAGCTCCACCTTGGGGGACTCCCAGTTCTTC. This translates into CASSSTLGDSQFF.

This clonotype was seen at least ten times. V is TRBV15 and J is TRBJ1-1; D uncertain. CDR1 LNHNV and CDR2 YYDKDF come from the germline V gene (reference sequence). CDR3 length: 14 residues. Trimming shortened V by 2 bases and J by 0 bases, and 7 bases separated the two germline ends. CDR3 DNA sequence: TGTGCCACCAGCAGATCCAACGTGAACACTGAAGCTTTCTTT. Its protein is CATSRSNVNTEAFF.